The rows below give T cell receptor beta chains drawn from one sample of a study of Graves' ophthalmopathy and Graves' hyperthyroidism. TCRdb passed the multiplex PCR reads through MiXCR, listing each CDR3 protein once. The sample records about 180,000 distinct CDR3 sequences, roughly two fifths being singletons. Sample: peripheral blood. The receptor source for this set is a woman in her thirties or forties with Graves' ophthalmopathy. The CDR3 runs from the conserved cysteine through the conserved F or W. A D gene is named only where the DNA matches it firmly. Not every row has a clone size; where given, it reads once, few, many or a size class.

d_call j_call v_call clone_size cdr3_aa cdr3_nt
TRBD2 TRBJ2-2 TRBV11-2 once CASSLLAGGTGELFF TGTGCCAGCAGCCTCCTAGCGGGAGGGACCGGGGAGCTGTTTTTT
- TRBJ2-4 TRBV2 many CASGTEKNIQYF TGTGCCAGCGGGACGGAAAAAAACATTCAGTACTTC
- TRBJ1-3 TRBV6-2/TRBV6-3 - CASSYRQRGNTIYF TGTGCCAGCAGTTACCGGCAGCGCGGAAACACCATATATTTT
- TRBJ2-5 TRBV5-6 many CASSPSSRETQYF TGTGCCAGCAGCCCCTCCAGTAGAGAGACCCAGTACTTC
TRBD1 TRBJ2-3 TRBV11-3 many CASSNQPGQGTDTQYF TGTGCCAGCAGCAACCAACCGGGACAGGGAACAGATACGCAGTATTTT
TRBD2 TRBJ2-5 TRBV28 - CASSDLAGEGQETQYF TGTGCCAGCAGTGACCTAGCGGGAGAGGGTCAAGAGACCCAGTACTTC
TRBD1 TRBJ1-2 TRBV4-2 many CASSHPQGMEGYTF TGTGCCAGCAGCCATCCACAGGGGATGGAAGGCTACACCTTC
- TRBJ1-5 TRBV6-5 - CASSFSLQPQHF TGTGCCAGCAGTTTCTCCCTCCAGCCCCAGCATTTT
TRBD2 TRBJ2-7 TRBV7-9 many CASSFSAPGLAGGLYEQYF TGTGCCAGCAGCTTTAGTGCACCGGGACTAGCGGGAGGGCTCTACGAGCAGTACTTC
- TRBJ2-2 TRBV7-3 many CASSPGDGTGELFF TGTGCCAGCAGCCCTGGAGATGGCACCGGGGAGCTGTTTTTT
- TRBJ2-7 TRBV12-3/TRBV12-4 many CASSPDRLSSYEQYF TGTGCCAGCAGTCCCGACAGGCTAAGCTCCTACGAGCAGTACTTC
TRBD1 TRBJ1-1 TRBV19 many CASSRAGTGNTEAFF TGTGCCAGTAGTAGAGCCGGGACAGGGAACACTGAAGCTTTCTTT
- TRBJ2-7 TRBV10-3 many CAISEHYHEQYF TGTGCCATCAGTGAACATTACCACGAGCAGTACTTC
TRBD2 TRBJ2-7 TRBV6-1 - CASSEASGRREQYF TGTGCCAGCAGTGAAGCTAGCGGGAGGCGCGAGCAGTACTTC
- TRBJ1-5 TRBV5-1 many CASSLVSGPHQPQHF TGCGCCAGCAGCTTGGTTTCAGGCCCCCATCAGCCCCAGCATTTT
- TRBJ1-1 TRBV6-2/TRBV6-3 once CASSYIAGKGTEAFF TGTGCCAGCAGTTATATCGCTGGGAAAGGCACTGAAGCTTTCTTT
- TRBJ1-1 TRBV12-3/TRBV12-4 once CASSLSPAPSLF TGTGCCAGCAGTTTGAGTCCGGCCCCGTCTCTCTTT
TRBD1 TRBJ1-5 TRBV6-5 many CASSWTGDSNQPQHF TGTGCCAGCAGTTGGACAGGGGATAGCAATCAGCCCCAGCATTTT
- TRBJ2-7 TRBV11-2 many CASSLSGGLSYEQYF TGTGCCAGCAGCTTAAGTGGCGGGCTCTCCTACGAGCAGTACTTC
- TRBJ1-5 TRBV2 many CASSEYSKLQHF TGTGCCAGCAGTGAATACTCGAAGTTACAGCATTTT
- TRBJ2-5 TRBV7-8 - CASSPGVQKTQYF TGTGCCAGCAGCCCGGGGGTTCAGAAGACCCAGTACTTC
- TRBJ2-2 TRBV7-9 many CASSGDSGELFF TGTGCCAGCAGCGGGGACTCCGGGGAGCTGTTTTTT
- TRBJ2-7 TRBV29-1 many CSVIVDTFYEQYF TGCAGCGTTATCGTGGACACATTCTACGAGCAGTACTTC
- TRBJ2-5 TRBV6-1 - CASSDRPGVQETQYF TGTGCCAGCAGCGACCGACCAGGGGTACAAGAGACCCAGTACTTC
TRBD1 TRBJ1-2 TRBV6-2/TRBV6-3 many CASSYGTVYGYTF TGTGCCAGCAGTTACGGGACAGTTTATGGCTACACCTTC
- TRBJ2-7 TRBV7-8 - CASSLALQGYEQYF TGTGCCAGCAGCTTAGCCCTACAGGGTTACGAGCAGTACTTC
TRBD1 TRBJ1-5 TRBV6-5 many CASSSGQGIVRNQPQHF TGTGCCAGCAGTTCAGGACAGGGTATAGTTCGCAATCAGCCCCAGCATTTT
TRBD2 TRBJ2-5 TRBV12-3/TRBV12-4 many CASSFLRGNQETQYF TGTGCCAGCAGTTTCCTGCGGGGGAACCAAGAGACCCAGTACTTC
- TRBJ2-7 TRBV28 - CASSGVNSYEQYF TGTGCCAGCAGCGGTGTCAACTCCTACGAGCAGTACTTC
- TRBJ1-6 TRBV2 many CASNWEDGDSPLHF TGTGCCTCCAACTGGGAGGACGGCGATTCACCCCTCCACTTT
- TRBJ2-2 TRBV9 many CASSVASPGELFF TGTGCCAGCAGCGTAGCGAGTCCCGGGGAGCTGTTTTTT
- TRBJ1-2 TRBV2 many CASSDVGIQYGYTF TGTGCCAGCAGTGATGTCGGGATTCAGTATGGCTACACCTTC
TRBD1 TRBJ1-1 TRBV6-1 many CASKWGTASNTEAFF TGTGCCAGCAAGTGGGGGACAGCTTCGAACACTGAAGCTTTCTTT
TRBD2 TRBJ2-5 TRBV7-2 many CASSLATSGGYQETQYF TGTGCCAGCAGCTTAGCCACTAGCGGAGGGTACCAAGAGACCCAGTACTTC
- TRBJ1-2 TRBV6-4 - CASSLGRGGGYTF TGTGCCAGCAGTTTAGGCAGGGGAGGCGGCTACACCTTC
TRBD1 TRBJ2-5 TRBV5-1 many CASSSTGEETQYF TGCGCCAGCAGCTCAACAGGGGAAGAGACCCAGTACTTC
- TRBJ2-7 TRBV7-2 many CASRLEGEQYF TGTGCCAGCAGGCTGGAGGGCGAGCAGTACTTC
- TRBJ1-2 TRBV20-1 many CSAKELNYGYTF TGCAGTGCTAAGGAGCTAAACTATGGCTACACCTTC
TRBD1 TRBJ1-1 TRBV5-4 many CASSFRQGEAFF TGTGCCAGCAGCTTCAGACAGGGTGAAGCTTTCTTT
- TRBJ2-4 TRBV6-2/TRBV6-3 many CASSYEEINGNIQYF TGTGCCAGCAGTTACGAGGAGATTAACGGAAACATTCAGTACTTC
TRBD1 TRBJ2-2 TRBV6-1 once CASRGQGAPAGELFF TGTGCCAGCAGGGGACAGGGGGCCCCCGCCGGGGAGCTGTTTTTT
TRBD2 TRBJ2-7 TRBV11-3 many CASSPRLAGGLNYEQYF TGTGCCAGCAGCCCCCGCCTAGCGGGAGGACTGAACTACGAGCAGTACTTC
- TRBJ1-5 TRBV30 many CAWNGDGSNQPQHF TGTGCCTGGAATGGGGACGGTAGCAATCAGCCCCAGCATTTT
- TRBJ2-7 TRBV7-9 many CASSPRDSSHEQYF TGTGCCAGCAGCCCCAGGGACTCCTCTCACGAGCAGTACTTC
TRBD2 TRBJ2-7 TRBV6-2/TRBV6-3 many CASSFSGRGGEQCF TGTGCCAGCAGTTTTAGCGGGAGAGGAGGTGAGCAGTGCTTC
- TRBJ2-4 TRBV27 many CASSLTAKNIQYF TGTGCCAGCAGTTTGACAGCCAAAAACATTCAGTACTTC
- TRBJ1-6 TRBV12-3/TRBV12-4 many CASSQGTANSPLHF TGTGCCAGCAGCCAAGGGACGGCTAATTCACCCCTCCACTTT
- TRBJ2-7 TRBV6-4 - CASSNDRRQYEQYF TGTGCCAGCAGTAACGACCGGAGACAATACGAGCAGTACTTC
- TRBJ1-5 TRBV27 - CASSSDHFSNQPQHF TGTGCCAGCAGTTCCGACCATTTTAGCAATCAGCCCCAGCATTTT
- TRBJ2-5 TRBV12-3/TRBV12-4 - CASTRSGYQETQYF TGTGCCAGCACCCGATCGGGGTACCAAGAGACCCAGTACTTC
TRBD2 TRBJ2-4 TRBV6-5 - CASRAGEPNIQYF TGTGCCAGTCGGGCGGGGGAACCAAACATTCAGTACTTC
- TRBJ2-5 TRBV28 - CASTRVGQGIETQYF TGTGCCAGTACGCGGGTGGGGCAGGGGATAGAGACCCAGTACTTC
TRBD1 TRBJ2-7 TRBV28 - CASRPTGQATTYEQYF TGTGCCAGCAGACCCACGGGACAGGCAACGACCTACGAGCAGTACTTC